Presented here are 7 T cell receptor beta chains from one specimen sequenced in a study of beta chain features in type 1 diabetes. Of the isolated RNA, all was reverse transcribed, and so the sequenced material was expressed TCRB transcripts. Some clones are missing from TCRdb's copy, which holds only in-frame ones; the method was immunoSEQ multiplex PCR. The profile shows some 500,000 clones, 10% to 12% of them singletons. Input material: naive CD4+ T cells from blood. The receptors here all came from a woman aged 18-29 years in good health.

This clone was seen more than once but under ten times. CDR3 residues: CASSEGATGELFF. For the CDR3, the DNA is TGTGCCAGCAGTGAGGGGGCTACCGGGGAGCTGTTTTTT. The chain employs TRBV6-4 and TRBJ2-2, with a weak D call TRBD1 (6 bases). CDR1 is MRHNA and CDR2 is SNTAGT in the germline V gene. CDR3 size: 13 residues. V was clipped by 3 bases and J by 5 bases, with 7 bases between them.

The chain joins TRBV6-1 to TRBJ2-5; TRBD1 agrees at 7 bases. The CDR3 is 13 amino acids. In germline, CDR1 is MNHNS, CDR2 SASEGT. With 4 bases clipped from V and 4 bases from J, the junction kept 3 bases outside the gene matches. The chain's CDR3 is CASSGHRGETQYF. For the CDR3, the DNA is TGTGCCAGCAGTGGTCACAGGGGAGAGACCCAGTACTTC.

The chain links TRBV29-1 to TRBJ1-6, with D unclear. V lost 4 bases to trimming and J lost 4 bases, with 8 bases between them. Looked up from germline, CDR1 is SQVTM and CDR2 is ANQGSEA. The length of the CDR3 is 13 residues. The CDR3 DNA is TGCAGCGTTGGTGAACAGTATAATTCACCCCTCCACTTT. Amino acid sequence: CSVGEQYNSPLHF. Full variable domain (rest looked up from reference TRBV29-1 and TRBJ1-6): SAVISQKPSRDICQRGTSLTIQCQVDSQVTMMFWYRQQPGQSLTLIATANQGSEATYESGFVIDKFPISRPNLTFSTLTVSNMSPEDSSIYLCSVGEQYNSPLHFGNGTRLTVT.

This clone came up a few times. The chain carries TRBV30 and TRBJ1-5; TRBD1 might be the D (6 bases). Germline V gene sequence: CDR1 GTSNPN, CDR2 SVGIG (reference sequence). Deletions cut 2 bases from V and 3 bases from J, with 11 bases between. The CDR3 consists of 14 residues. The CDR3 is CAWSRGQYNQPQHF. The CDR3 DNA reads TGTGCCTGGAGTCGTGGACAGTACAATCAGCCCCAGCATTTT.

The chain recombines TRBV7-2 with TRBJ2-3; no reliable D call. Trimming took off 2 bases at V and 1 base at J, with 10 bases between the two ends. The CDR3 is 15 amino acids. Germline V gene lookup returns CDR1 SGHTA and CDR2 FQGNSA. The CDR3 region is CASSLTSTRTDTQYF. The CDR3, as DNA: TGTGCCAGCAGCTTAACGTCAACCCGCACAGATACGCAGTATTTT.

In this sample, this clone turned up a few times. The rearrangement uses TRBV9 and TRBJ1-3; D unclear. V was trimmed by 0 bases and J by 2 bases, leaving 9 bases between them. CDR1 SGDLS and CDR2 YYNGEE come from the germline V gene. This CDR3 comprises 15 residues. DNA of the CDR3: TGTGCCAGCAGCGTAGCTACGGGAGCTGGAAACACCATATATTTT. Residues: CASSVATGAGNTIYF.

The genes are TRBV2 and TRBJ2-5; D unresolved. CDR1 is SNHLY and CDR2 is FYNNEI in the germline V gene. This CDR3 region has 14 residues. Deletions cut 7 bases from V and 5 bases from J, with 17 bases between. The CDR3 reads CASTELYGGETQYF. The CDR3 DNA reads TGTGCCAGCACCGAACTCTATGGTGGGGAGACCCAGTACTTC.